Following are 20 T cell receptor beta chains from one sample sequenced in a study of vaccination and CD4 T cells after COVID-19. This sample's treatment: approximately nine-day PBMC culture with coronavirus spike peptide pools or control peptides (ViraFEST assay). Once obtained from cultured CD4+ T cells, the DNA was sequenced using the Oncomine TCR Beta short-read assay. TCRdb called the PCR reads again in MiXCR, with one record for every CDR3 protein. The table lists over 15,000 distinct CDR3 sequences, over 60% of them singletons. These receptors' antigens are unknown. Here the sequenced sample was CD4+ T cells from blood, cultured in vitro, taken after SARS-CoV-2 vaccination. The receptors here all came from a human donor who received a COVID-19 vaccine.

This clonotype has just one count. This chain connects TRBV6-1 to TRBJ2-7; 7 nucleotides agree with TRBD2. CDR3 size: 15 residues. In germline, CDR1 is MNHNS, CDR2 SASEGT. With 7 bases clipped from V and 2 bases from J, the junction kept 11 bases outside the gene matches. The CDR3 sequence: CASTRTSGAAYEQYF. The CDR3 DNA is TGTGCCAGCACGCGGACTAGTGGCGCAGCCTACGAGCAGTACTTC.

The chain uses TRBV2 and TRBJ1-2; D might be TRBD1 (6 bases). In germline, CDR1 is SNHLY, CDR2 FYNNEI. Trimming took 5 bases from V and 5 from J, leaving 12 bases between them. The CDR3 is 13 residues long. For the CDR3, the DNA is TGTGCCAGCAGTCAACAGGGAGGTTATGGCTACACCTTC. Protein product: CASSQQGGYGYTF.

The chain has TRBV10-1 and TRBJ1-2; 7 positions match TRBD1. This CDR3 comprises 17 residues. Trimming took 2 bases from V and 0 from J; bases not matched to a gene: 9. Per germline, CDR1 WNHNN and CDR2 SYGVQD (reference sequence). The chain's CDR3 is CASSEGTEKTANYGYTF. As DNA, the CDR3 is TGCGCCAGCAGTGAGGGGACAGAAAAAACAGCTAACTATGGCTACACCTTC.

This sequence joins TRBV2 and TRBJ1-2, with D maybe TRBD1 (6 bases). V lost 7 bases and J lost 5, with 11 bases in between. The germline gives CDR1 SNHLY, CDR2 FYNNEI. The CDR3 length is 12 residues. CDR3: CASNREVYGYTF. The CDR3 nucleotides are TGTGCCAGCAACAGGGAGGTTTATGGCTACACCTTC. The full variable domain, in which reference TRBV2 and TRBJ1-2 provide the parts outside the CDR3, is EPEVTQTPSHQVTQMGQEVILRCVPISNHLYFYWYRQILGQKVEFLVSFYNNEISEKSEIFDDQFSVERPDGSNFTLKIRSTKLEDSAMYFCASNREVYGYTFGSGTRLTVV.

This clonotype was detected only a few times. The chain carries TRBV2 and TRBJ1-1, with D possibly matching TRBD1 (5 bases). CDR1 SNHLY and CDR2 FYNNEI come from the germline V gene. The CDR3 consists of 13 residues. The V end lost 1 base, the J end lost 6 bases, and 9 bases lay between the germline ends. CDR3 in DNA: TGTGCCAGCAGTGAAGTTAGGGGCGCTGAAGCTTTCTTT. Protein sequence: CASSEVRGAEAFF. Supplemented by reference TRBV2 and TRBJ1-1, the full variable domain reads EPEVTQTPSHQVTQMGQEVILRCVPISNHLYFYWYRQILGQKVEFLVSFYNNEISEKSEIFDDQFSVERPDGSNFTLKIRSTKLEDSAMYFCASSEVRGAEAFFGQGTRLTVV.

This clonotype has more than one count but fewer than ten. CDR3 sequence: CASSETVGNTIYF. In DNA form, the CDR3 reads TGTGCCAGCAGTGAAACAGTTGGAAACACCATATATTTT. The chain carries TRBV6-1 and TRBJ1-3; D gene ambiguous. The CDR3 runs to 13 residues. CDR1 MNHNS and CDR2 SASEGT come from the germline V gene. V lost 2 bases and J 3 bases, leaving 5 bases between the germline ends.

The CDR3 region is CSARSRRPTLTNYGYTF. The DNA for the CDR3 is TGCAGTGCTAGAAGCAGACGCCCCACTTTGACTAACTATGGCTACACCTTC. This chain uses TRBV20-1 with TRBJ1-2; no definite D call. CDR3 length: 17 amino acids. Trimming took 2 bases from V and 0 from J, leaving 19 bases between them. Germline loops: CDR1 DFQATT, CDR2 SNEGSKA (reference sequence).

This sequence joins TRBV2 and TRBJ1-4; 10 bases match TRBD1. CDR1 SNHLY and CDR2 FYNNEI come from the germline V gene. This CDR3 is 13 amino acids long. J gave up 5 bases and V 6 bases, and 0 bases lay outside the gene matches. CDR3 nucleotides: TGTGCCAGCAGGACAGGGGGCAATGAAAAACTGTTTTTT. Translation gives CASRTGGNEKLFF.

V and J are TRBV6-2 or TRBV6-3 and TRBJ1-5, with 10 nucleotides matching TRBD1. The CDR3 runs 17 residues. CDR1 MNHEY and CDR2 SVGEGT come from the germline V gene. With V trimmed by 5 bases and J by 0 bases, 7 bases remained unmatched. CDR3: CASSTGQGLSSNQPQHF. CDR3 sequence (DNA): TGTGCCAGCAGTACGGGACAGGGGTTGAGTAGCAATCAGCCCCAGCATTTT.

J is TRBJ1-5 and V is TRBV19, with D maybe TRBD1 (5 bases). The CDR3 has 15 residues. V dropped 3 bases and J dropped 0 bases, with 9 bases sitting between them. The germline V gene encodes CDR1 LNHDA and CDR2 SQIVND (reference sequence). CDR3 bases: TGTGCCAGTAGTATGGGGGGTTATAGCAATCAGCCCCAGCATTTT. Its translation: CASSMGGYSNQPQHF.

This clonotype occurred once. The chain is built from TRBV3-1 and TRBJ1-5, with 8 bases lining up with TRBD1. CDR3 length equals 13 residues. With 4 bases clipped from V and 7 bases from J, the junction kept 3 bases outside the gene matches. CDR1 LGHDT and CDR2 YNNKEL come from the germline V gene (reference sequence). For the CDR3, the DNA is TGTGCCAGCAGCCCGGACAGGGACCAGCCCCAGCATTTT. The encoded protein is CASSPDRDQPQHF.

Here the CDR3 reads CSARQVSGGLSYEQYF. The CDR3 nucleotides read TGCAGTGCGAGACAAGTTAGCGGGGGCCTTTCCTACGAGCAGTACTTC. This chain uses TRBV20-1 with TRBJ2-7; TRBD2 matches at 9 bases. CDR1 and CDR2 from the germline V gene are DFQATT and SNEGSKA (reference sequence). The trim removed 6 bases at V and 1 base at J, leaving 13 bases unmatched. The CDR3 is 16 residues long.

The rearrangement joins TRBV7-8 to TRBJ2-5; D uncertain. The CDR3 is 15 residues long. The germline gives CDR1 SGHVS, CDR2 FQNEAQ. With 5 bases removed from V and 6 bases from J, the gap between germline ends came to 19 bases. The CDR3 spells CASSQELKLTKTQYF. The CDR3 region has the DNA TGTGCCAGCAGCCAGGAATTAAAGCTAACGAAGACCCAGTACTTC.

The V gene is TRBV20-1, the J gene TRBJ2-1; the D call may be TRBD1 or TRBD2 (5 bases each). The V gene's germline CDR1 is DFQATT and CDR2 SNEGSKA (reference sequence). V was shortened by 0 bases and J by 12 bases, with 24 bases between the two germline ends. The CDR3 extends over 16 amino acids. The CDR3 DNA reads as TGCAGTGCTAGAGATGGTTCCGTGGCCGGGGCCGCTGTGCAGTTCTTC. This gives the protein CSARDGSVAGAAVQFF.

The J gene is TRBJ1-5, the V gene TRBV20-1; no reliable D call. The germline CDR1 and CDR2 sequences are DFQATT and SNEGSKA (reference sequence). V dropped 3 bases and J dropped 2 bases, with 14 bases sitting between them. The CDR3 contains 15 residues. The CDR3 protein is CSASPFGVGNQPQHF. DNA for the CDR3: TGCAGTGCTAGTCCATTTGGGGTAGGCAATCAGCCCCAGCATTTT.

The V and J genes are TRBV5-1 and TRBJ2-2; 7 nucleotides line up with TRBD2. The CDR3 runs 14 residues. V trimming: 4 bases; J trimming: 7 bases; junction bases outside the gene matches: 7. Germline CDR1 is SGHRS and CDR2 is YFSETQ. In nucleotides, the CDR3 is TGCGCCAGCAGCGGACTAGTATCGGGCGGGGAGCTGTTTTTT. Its protein is CASSGLVSGGELFF.

The chain is built from TRBV11-3 and TRBJ1-1; 8 bases align to TRBD1. Germline V gene sequence: CDR1 SGHNT, CDR2 YENEEA. V was pared by 1 base and J by 3 bases, with 7 bases of the junction left unmatched. The CDR3 sequence is 16 residues long. CDR3 nucleotides: TGTGCCAGCAGCTTAGGTCTAGGACAGGGCGACACTGAAGCTTTCTTT. As protein: CASSLGLGQGDTEAFF.

The chain has TRBV6-5 and TRBJ2-3; weak D call: TRBD2 (7 bases). CDR1 and CDR2 (germline): MNHEY, SVGAGI. Trimming removed 0 bases at V and 4 bases at J, with 20 bases between. The CDR3 sequence is 18 residues long. The DNA of the CDR3 is TGTGCCAGCAGTTACTCCGCTTGGGGGGGGGGCCCTTCAGATACGCAGTATTTT. Protein product: CASSYSAWGGGPSDTQYF.

The chain has TRBV2 and TRBJ2-7; maybe TRBD2 (6 bases). Germline V CDR1 and CDR2: SNHLY, FYNNEI. V gave up 4 bases and J gave up 10 bases, with 14 bases separating them. The CDR3 consists of 12 residues. CDR3 sequence (DNA): TGTGCCAGCAGTGTTCGCGGGGCCACCCAGTACTTC. It translates to CASSVRGATQYF. The full variable domain, rest sourced from reference TRBV2 and TRBJ2-7, is EPEVTQTPSHQVTQMGQEVILRCVPISNHLYFYWYRQILGQKVEFLVSFYNNEISEKSEIFDDQFSVERPDGSNFTLKIRSTKLEDSAMYFCASSVRGATQYFGPGTRLTVT.

The chain is built from TRBV12-3 or TRBV12-4 and TRBJ2-3, with TRBD2 identical over 7 bases. The junction had 3 bases not matched to a gene; V was cut back by 1 base and J by 2 bases. There are 15 residues in the CDR3. The CDR3 DNA reads TGTGCCAGCAGTTTAGGGGGGGGGAACACAGATACGCAGTATTTT. Translated, it gives CASSLGGGNTDTQYF.